Sequencing of this T cell receptor (beta chain) was carried out in a study of shared clonotypes between healthy human individuals. Study context: Three plates each covered CD4 naive and memory; CD8 naive two, CD8 memory one. General observations from the study: Rarefaction showed that sequencing of sorted subsets was incomplete (despite large depth).

The assay was immunoSEQ multiplex PCR, and TCRdb's table has in-frame clones only and misses some. The sample shows over a million clones, 95% to 99% of them seen only once. To note about this clone: What it binds is unknown.

Germline CDR1 reads MDHEN; CDR2 reads SYDVKM. The CDR3 is 16 residues long. The junction had 7 bases not matched to a gene; V was cut back by 7 bases and J by 0 bases. The sequence was obtained from a man aged 25-45 years in good health. This chain joins TRBV28 and TRBJ1-5, with TRBD1 identical over 9 bases. Sequencing used naive CD4+ T cells sorted from blood. Subset of the sample: CD45RA+ positively selected. The CDR3 coding sequence is TGTGCCAGCAACATACCGGGACAGGGTAGCAATCAGCCCCAGCATTTT. It encodes CASNIPGQGSNQPQHF.